This T cell receptor (beta chain) stems from a study of cytomegalovirus exposure and HLA in healthy donors. Whole-study results and caveats: The productive fraction for most TCR beta V segments was about 90% or about 30% in an earlier analysis. A later analysis reportedly found that, within productive TCRs, an Asian-associated ancestry cluster had fewer N-insertions than the mean observed across the roughly 690 donors.

V shed 8 bases and J shed 0 bases, with 14 bases lying between them. CDR1 and CDR2 from the germline V gene are MNHNS and SASEGT. This CDR3 comprises 14 residues. Concerning this clone itself: Antigen unknown.

The PCR used 60 Vbeta and 13 Jbeta primers. Measured with immunoSEQ multiplex PCR; TCRdb has only the in-frame clones, and not every one. The data show about 140,000 clones, more than 80% seen once. This cohort consisted of healthy bone marrow donors. The chain employs TRBV6-1 and TRBJ2-7, with a possible D match to TRBD2 (5 bases). The sample comprised PBMCs. This TCR derives from a woman between 40 and 55 years old in good health and CMV-seropositive. CDR3 DNA: TGTGCCAGCGAGGGCGGGCGGAGCTCCTACGAGCAGTACTTC. It specifies CASEGGRSSYEQYF.